This T cell receptor (beta chain) was profiled in a study of cytomegalovirus exposure and HLA in healthy donors (TCRdb year 2017). The study in broad terms: According to an earlier analysis of several hundred of the donors, 150 million to 200 million T cells yielded 117 million unique TCR beta sequences and about 280 Gb of sequence data. Roughly 300 gigabases of sequencing data and 75 million to 85 million unique TCR sequences made up an early release that covered around 640 HLA-typed donors. The genetic ancestry cluster associated with self-reported Caucasian donors included 81% of the 300 to 400 genotyped donors. The aim of the study was to test whether cataloging public T cell receptors could identify signatures of past pathogen exposure. The study used immunosequencing to profile the T cell repertoires of 666 subjects and linked those repertoires to cytomegalovirus serostatus. Besides the first cohort of approximately 710 subjects, a separate validation cohort made up of 95 to 150 different subjects was used. To predict cytomegalovirus infection status, the study combined high-throughput TCR immunosequencing, statistical association of individual TCRs with disease status, and machine learning. To study patterns of TCR occurrence, a later analysis re-analyzed previously published TCR beta repertoires from several hundred donors and added high-resolution HLA genotyping. The later analysis used no new phenotypic data to find candidate immune exposures, relying instead on TCR beta sequences and their occurrence across donors. An earlier analysis of approximately 630 of the donors applied high-throughput TCR beta sequencing to assess whether each TCR beta V gene segment acted as functional or pseudogenic. Donor age, sex, ethnicity and CMV serostatus were collected together with the repertoire data. In a later genetic analysis, genome-wide SNP genotypes for about 55% of the 666 donors were used, and that subset was treated as a discovery cohort. Every repertoire in the discovery cohort had been generated on one and the same sequencing platform. HLA typing included class I and class II loci at four-digit resolution. The number of donors typed differed by locus, with roughly 620-630 for A, B, C, DRB1 and DQB1, over 500 for DQA1, 606 for DPA1, and some 440 for DPB1. A few DR-DQ haplotypes were treated as single units for association and clustering because of strong linkage in the cohort. On average, over 200,000 unique TCR beta nucleotide sequences were sequenced per donor among a few hundred genotyped donors of the cohort, with roughly 18% of those sequences being non-productive.

The investigation overall reported the following: The sequencing pipeline was judged likely to have produced a cluster of highly shared sequence variants as a technical artifact. HLA typing was unavailable for some donors at each locus, so association tests used only the typed subset. In the study, around 150 TCR beta chains were listed as associated with cytomegalovirus. According to a later genetic analysis, donors in an Asian-associated ancestry cluster had fewer N-insertions in productive TCRs than the approximately 700-donor mean. A later analysis found that TCR association rates varied across HLA loci, with DRB1 alleles showing the most associated TCRs and HLA-C alleles the fewest. For the cohort, immune exposure information was limited to CMV serostatus. In a later analysis, most CMV-associated TCR beta chains were found to appear HLA-restricted, with HLA associations seemingly driven largely by CMV exposure. A later analysis found that HLA-associated TCR beta chains were more clonally expanded and had lower generation probabilities than equally common non-associated chains. Several of the top co-occurrence clusters appeared to be linked to parvovirus B19, influenza, CMV and Epstein-Barr virus, according to a later analysis. Presence/absence analyses assumed roughly uniform sequencing depth across donors, an assumption that may not hold. The authors suggested that the approach could potentially be generalized to other disease states and immunological phenotypes. Assigning TCR associations to individual alleles was difficult when HLA alleles, especially DR and DQ, strongly co-occurred. Most TCR sequences were seen in very few donors, while some public TCRs were found in many individuals. In an earlier analysis of approximately 590 of the donors, most TCR beta V segments appeared in productive rearrangements about 87% or about 30% of the time, broadly matching IMGT annotations. A few of the identified cytomegalovirus-associated TCR beta chains were confirmed in vitro to be specific for cytomegalovirus antigens. Specific HLA alleles were associated with about 17,000 TCR beta sequences at a false discovery rate of 0.05 in a later analysis. About 15 rarely observed V segments, including chromosome 9 orphons, were excluded from the earlier analysis of several hundred of the donors because counts were too low. Linkage disequilibrium might explain the correlated functional status among segregating V segments, but an unknown experimental factor could not be ruled out. This cohort had only TCR beta chains sequenced, and the lack of alpha or paired-chain data limited which features could be detected. A further reported finding was that TCR beta sequences accurately predicted the HLA-A and HLA-B alleles for most subjects in the first cohort. In both the original and validation cohorts, the classifier was reported to diagnose cytomegalovirus status with high specificity and sensitivity. A later genetic analysis associated a missense DCLRE1C variant with V-gene and J-gene trimming of TCR beta chains, and an independent cohort replicated the association.

The cohort was made up of 500 to 850 healthy bone marrow donors. Cohort members were all nominally healthy when sampled, although unrecorded immune exposures were likely present. The donor was CMV seronegative and was included in the group of around 320 seronegative cohort members. Each donor provided a peripheral blood sample, and peripheral blood mononuclear cells were used for TCR beta sequencing. The Qiagen DNeasy Blood Extraction Kit was used to extract genomic DNA from the blood cell samples. About this clone: No antigen is known for it. There are no base qualities to consult, and no much larger clone falls within one base.

Libraries were constructed by the immunoSEQ multiplex PCR assay. The multiplex PCR relied on a mix of 60 forward primers for TCR Vbeta segments and 13 reverse primers for TCR Jbeta segments. A multiplex PCR assay on genomic DNA amplified the CDR3 region of rearranged TCR beta genes. On the Illumina HiSeq System, the amplified TCR beta libraries were sequenced as 87-base-pair reads. The study's own analysis went as follows. Across the 500 to 750 repertoires, a later analysis counted roughly 77 million unique TCR beta chains, roughly 11 million of which were shared by at least two donors. Raw reads were error-corrected and collapsed into unique sequences with a nearest-neighbor algorithm that merged closely related sequences to remove PCR and sequencing errors. Alignment of CDR3 sequences to IMGT reference sequences was used to assign V, D and J gene segments. Each retained sequence needed at least a six-nucleotide match to both a V gene segment and a J gene segment. Rearrangements were classified as productive when the CDR3 lacked stop codons and remained in frame with V and J, and all other rearrangements were classified as non-productive. Following IMGT convention, CDR3 was defined as the stretch from the second conserved V-encoded cysteine to the conserved J-encoded phenylalanine. The earlier analysis of about 640 of the donors excluded any sequence lacking an unambiguous match to a single V gene segment. In an earlier analysis of 450 to 700 of the donors, V segments were called functional above 56.7% productive rearrangements and were called segregating when the between-donor standard deviation exceeded 5%. A statistical classification framework was built to diagnose cytomegalovirus status from the catalog of TCR beta chain sequences. V and J gene assignment, in a later analysis, came from comparing TCR nucleotide sequences with IMGT/GENE-DB human TR gene sequences. The TCRdist pipeline was used in a later analysis to assign CDR3 sequences and most-parsimonious VDJ recombination scenarios. A later analysis defined each TCR beta chain by its CDR3 amino acid sequence plus V-gene family, and excluded reads lacking a unique V-gene family. As a way to deal with suspected cross-contamination and a sequencing artifact, a later analysis dropped roughly 620 nucleotide sequences that were highly shared and had low generation probability. A later analysis calculated a clonal expansion index for each public chain from normalized within-repertoire ranks of inferred template counts. Generation probabilities in a later analysis came from a VDJ recombination model fitted to out-of-frame rearrangements, and those results were checked against IGoR. In a later analysis, TCR-TCR, TCR-HLA and TCR-CMV co-occurrence was scored with hypergeometric tests, and a repertoire-size bias correction was applied to TCR pairs. To estimate false discovery rates, a later analysis permuted the HLA or CMV assignments 20 times. In a later analysis, co-occurring TCRs were grouped with DBSCAN, and TCRdist sequence similarity was added when clustering was performed within HLA-allele-positive subsets. Repertoires with fewer than 30,000 or more than 120,000 public chains were left out of co-occurrence clustering, as were four to six repertoires with anomalous nucleotide sharing. This immuneACCESS table, as held by TCRdb, lists in-frame sequences with V and J called but not all clones. Of the missing ones, under half trace to an unresolved V gene in checked studies; the others have no known cause. V and J calls and clone size come straight from that table; D and trimming were deduced from the DNA. This sample has 85,000 to 100,000 clones in its table, and approximately 90% of those were observed once. The ten largest clones represent less than 2.5% of the sample.

The TCR comes from a man between 18 and 35 years old in good health and CMV-seronegative. The source material was PBMCs.

CDR3 loop: CASSQAGFPSDEQYF. The nucleotide sequence is TGTGCCAGCAGTCAGGCAGGGTTCCCAAGCGACGAGCAGTACTTC. This receptor chain uses TRBV7-6 and TRBJ2-7; a weak D assignment points to TRBD1 (5 bases agree). V is shortened by 6 bases, J by 5 bases, and the region joining them spans 20 bases. From cysteine to phenylalanine, the CDR3 is 15 amino acids long. Only the CDR3 part of the read is kept: 45 bases, read in frame from the first base. The germline V gene sets CDR1 to SGHVS and CDR2 to FNYEAQ. Here the CDR3 is joined to the reference TRBV7-6 and TRBJ2-7 genes, and the full variable domain is: GAGVSQSPRYKVTKRGQDVALRCDPISGHVSLYWYRQALGQGPEFLTYFNYEAQQDKSGLPNDRFSAERPEGSISTLTIQRTEQRDSAMYRCASSQAGFPSDEQYFGPGTRLTVT.